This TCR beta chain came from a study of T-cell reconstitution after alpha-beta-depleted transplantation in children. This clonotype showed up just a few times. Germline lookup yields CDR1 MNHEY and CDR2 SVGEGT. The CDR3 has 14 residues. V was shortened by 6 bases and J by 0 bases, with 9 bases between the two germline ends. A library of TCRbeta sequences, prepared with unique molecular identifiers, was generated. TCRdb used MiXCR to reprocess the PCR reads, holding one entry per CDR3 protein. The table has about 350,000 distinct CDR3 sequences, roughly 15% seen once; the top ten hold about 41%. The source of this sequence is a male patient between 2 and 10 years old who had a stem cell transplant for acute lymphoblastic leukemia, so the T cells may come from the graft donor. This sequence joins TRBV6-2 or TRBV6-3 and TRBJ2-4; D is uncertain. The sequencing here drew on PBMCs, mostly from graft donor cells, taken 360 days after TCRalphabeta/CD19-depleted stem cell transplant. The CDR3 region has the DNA TGTGCCAGCAGCCCGACTTCAGCCAAAAACATTCAGTACTTC. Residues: CASSPTSAKNIQYF.